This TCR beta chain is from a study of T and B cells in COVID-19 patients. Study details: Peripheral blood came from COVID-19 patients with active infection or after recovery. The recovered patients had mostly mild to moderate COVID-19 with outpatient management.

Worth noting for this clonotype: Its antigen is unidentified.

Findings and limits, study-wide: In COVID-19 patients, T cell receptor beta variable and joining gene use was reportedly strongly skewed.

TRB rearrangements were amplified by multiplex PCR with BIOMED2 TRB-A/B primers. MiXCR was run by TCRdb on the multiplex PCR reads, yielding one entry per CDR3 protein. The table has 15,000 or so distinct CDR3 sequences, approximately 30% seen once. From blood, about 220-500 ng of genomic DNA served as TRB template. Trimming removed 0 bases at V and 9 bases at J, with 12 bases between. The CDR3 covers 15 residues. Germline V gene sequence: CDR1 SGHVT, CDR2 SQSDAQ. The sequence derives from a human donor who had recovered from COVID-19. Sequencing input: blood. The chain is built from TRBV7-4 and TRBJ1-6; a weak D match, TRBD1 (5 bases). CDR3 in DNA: TGTGCCAGCAGCTTAGCGGAGGGGATAGGTTCACCCCTCCACTTT. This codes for CASSLAEGIGSPLHF.